What follows are 9 T cell receptor beta chains derived from one specimen sequenced in a study of blood T cell repertoires in COVID-19 (dated by TCRdb to 2019 to 2021). The method was the immunoSEQ multiplex PCR assay. TCRdb obtained this table from immuneACCESS and retained in-frame rearrangements with V and J assigned. These tables miss some clones; where compared with another copy, unresolved V genes account for less than half of the shortfall, and the remainder is unexplained. This sample gives approximately 200,000 clones in total; approximately 89% of them show up just once. The ten largest clonotypes hold approximately 4% of the sample. Source material: peripheral blood. These TCRs come from a woman between 25 and 40 years old with acute or convalescent COVID-19.

This rearrangement joins TRBV4-2 to TRBJ2-7, with a possible D match to TRBD2 (6 bases). V lost 4 bases to trimming and J lost 0 bases, with 13 bases between them. Per germline, CDR1 LGHNA and CDR2 YNFKEQ. This CDR3 comprises 15 residues. As DNA, the CDR3 is TGTGCCAGCAGCCCACAACAGGAGGGCTCCTACGAGCAGTACTTC. This codes for CASSPQQEGSYEQYF.

This chain uses TRBV9 with TRBJ2-7, with D possibly matching TRBD2 (6 bases). V shed 3 bases and J shed 0 bases, with 16 bases lying between them. In germline, CDR1 is SGDLS, CDR2 YYNGEE. This CDR3 is built from 16 residues. This chain's CDR3 is CASSADSGVLSYEQYF. The DNA for the CDR3 is TGTGCCAGCAGCGCTGATAGCGGAGTCCTCTCCTACGAGCAGTACTTC.

The chain's CDR3 is CASSYQQGNEQYF. The CDR3 nucleotides read TGTGCCAGCAGTTACCAACAGGGAAACGAGCAGTACTTC. The chain uses TRBV6-6 and TRBJ2-7; possible D gene TRBD1, 6 bases. This CDR3 is built from 13 residues. Germline V gene data show CDR1 as MNHNY and CDR2 as SVGAGI (reference sequence). V lost 2 bases to trimming and J lost 5 bases, with 10 bases between them.

The chain joins TRBV19 to TRBJ2-7; D is undetermined. The CDR3 has 14 amino acids. CDR1 LNHDA and CDR2 SQIVND come from the germline V gene (reference sequence). The V end was cut by 4 bases, the J end by 6 bases, with 16 bases between. CDR3 loop: CASSNGRSLREQYF. CDR3 sequence (DNA): TGTGCCAGTAGTAACGGTCGTTCGTTACGCGAGCAGTACTTC. Full variable domain (remainder filled in from reference TRBV19 and TRBJ2-7): DGGITQSPKYLFRKEGQNVTLSCEQNLNHDAMYWYRQDPGQGLRLIYYSQIVNDFQKGDIAEGYSVSREKKESFPLTVTSAQKNPTAFYLCASSNGRSLREQYFGPGTRLTVT.

As to this clone: Within the sample, other DNA sequences also encode this same CDR3. The gene calls are TRBV24-1 and TRBJ1-1; 8 bases are a match to TRBD1. V shed 2 bases and J 3 bases; nucleotides not matched to a gene: 1. The CDR3 is made up of 14 amino acids. Germline values: CDR1 KGHDR, CDR2 SFDVKD. The CDR3 DNA sequence: TGTGCCACCAGTGATTCGGACAGGGACACTGAAGCTTTCTTT. Translation gives CATSDSDRDTEAFF.

The rearrangement links TRBV5-6 to TRBJ2-5, with D possibly TRBD2 on 6 matching bases. Germline CDR1 reads SGHDT; CDR2 reads YYEEEE. V was clipped by 7 bases and J by 7 bases, with 11 bases between them. This CDR3 region has 11 residues. The CDR3, as DNA: TGTGCCAGCGGGAGGTGGGGGACCCAGTACTTC. This translates into CASGRWGTQYF.

The chain employs TRBV18 and TRBJ2-5; the match to TRBD1 covers 7 bases. The CDR3 is 15 amino acids. Trimming cost V 0 bases and J 2 bases; bases outside gene matches: 3. Germline CDR1 is KGHSH and CDR2 is LQKENI. CDR3 sequence reads: CASSPPAGGQETQYF. CDR3 bases: TGTGCCAGCTCACCACCGGCAGGGGGACAAGAGACCCAGTACTTC.

V is TRBV7-9 and J is TRBJ2-1; TRBD2 matches 7 bases. With V trimmed by 6 bases and J by 6 bases, 11 bases remained unmatched. The CDR3 extends over 15 amino acids. CDR1 and CDR2 from the germline V gene are SEHNR and FQNEAQ (reference sequence). The CDR3, as DNA: TGTGCCAGCAGTAAGGCGGGAGTAGTCAGCAATGAGCAGTTCTTC. Protein sequence: CASSKAGVVSNEQFF.

The rearrangement joins TRBV3-1 (or the pseudogene TRBV3-2) to TRBJ2-2, with TRBD1 identical over 7 bases. V gave up 4 bases and J gave up 5 bases; unmatched junction bases: 10. This CDR3 contains 16 residues. Germline V gene lookup returns CDR1 LGHDT and CDR2 YNNKEL (reference sequence). For the CDR3, the DNA is TGTGCCAGCAGCCCTTGGGACAGAAAGGGGACCGGGGAGCTGTTTTTT. Translated: CASSPWDRKGTGELFF.